One sample yielded the 8 T cell receptor beta chains listed below, sequenced in a study of T-cell memory formation after mild COVID-19. Each CDR3 protein gets one entry after TCRdb re-called the 5' RACE reads with MiXCR. The table lists about 90,000 distinct CDR3 sequences, approximately 16% of them singletons, with approximately 40% in the top ten. Sequences were obtained from PBMCs or a T cell subset sorted from them (not recorded which). All receptors come from a young man who had mild COVID-19 (a few samples of this study predate the infection). Cell type and time point are not known.

The chain uses TRBV7-9 and TRBJ1-5; the D gene is possibly TRBD1 (6 bases). Germline CDR1 is SEHNR and CDR2 is FQNEAQ (reference sequence). The V end lost 0 bases, the J end lost 1 base, and 10 bases lay between the germline ends. This CDR3 region has 16 residues. The DNA for the CDR3 is TGTGCCAGCAGCTTAGCGATTGGACAGAGCAATCAGCCCCAGCATTTT. As protein: CASSLAIGQSNQPQHF.

This clonotype was detected only a few times. The V gene is TRBV29-1, the J gene TRBJ2-5, with TRBD2 as a possible D gene (5 bases). V was clipped by 1 base and J by 1 base, with 16 bases between them. The germline CDR1 and CDR2 sequences are SQVTM and ANQGSEA. The CDR3 spans 16 residues. Here the CDR3 DNA reads TGCAGCGTTGAAGTCGGGCGGGCGAGAACCCAAGAGACCCAGTACTTC. This gives the protein CSVEVGRARTQETQYF.

This chain joins TRBV5-1 and TRBJ2-5; D perhaps matches TRBD2 (6 bases). V was shortened by 2 bases and J by 4 bases, with 12 bases between the two germline ends. Germline-derived CDR1 and CDR2 are SGHRS and YFSETQ. This CDR3 contains 14 residues. The CDR3 reads CASSFRREVETQYF. In nucleotides, the CDR3 is TGCGCCAGCAGCTTTAGGAGGGAGGTAGAGACCCAGTACTTC.

This clonotype was counted between two and nine times. This sequence joins TRBV20-1 and TRBJ1-5, with a tentative D call TRBD1 (5 bases). Germline V gene data show CDR1 as DFQATT and CDR2 as SNEGSKA (reference sequence). With 6 bases removed from V and 1 base from J, the gap between germline ends came to 13 bases. The CDR3 covers 14 residues. The CDR3 protein is CSATTRQSNQPQHF. CDR3 nucleotides: TGCAGTGCGACCACCCGACAGAGCAATCAGCCCCAGCATTTT.

This clonotype was counted only a few times. This chain connects TRBV10-3 to TRBJ2-5; 12 bases map to TRBD2. Unmatched junction bases numbered 10, after V lost 4 bases and J lost 4 bases. Germline values: CDR1 ENHRY, CDR2 SYGVKD. The CDR3 extends over 17 amino acids. The chain's CDR3 is CAISGSPLAGGGETQYF. CDR3 DNA sequence: TGTGCCATCAGTGGAAGTCCACTAGCGGGGGGAGGAGAGACCCAGTACTTC.

This clonotype was recorded a few times. DNA of the CDR3: TGTGCCAGCAGCGCTGGGGGACCGACGAGCTATGGCTACACCTTC. As protein: CASSAGGPTSYGYTF. The genes are TRBV9 and TRBJ1-2, with D tentatively TRBD1 (5 bases). This CDR3 comprises 15 residues. V lost 3 bases and J 4 bases, leaving 16 bases between the germline ends. The germline gives CDR1 SGDLS, CDR2 YYNGEE.

The rearrangement links TRBV11-2 to TRBJ2-5; 8 nucleotides agree with TRBD2. This CDR3 is built from 15 residues. V shed 5 bases, J shed 5 bases, and the junction held 10 bases outside the gene matches. Germline CDR1 SGHAT, CDR2 FQNNGV. The CDR3 region has the DNA TGTGCCAGCAGCCGTCCTGGGACTAGTGAGGAGACCCAGTACTTC. Amino acid sequence: CASSRPGTSEETQYF.

The rearrangement uses TRBV2 and TRBJ2-7; D may be TRBD2 (6 bases). Trimming stripped 4 bases from V and 2 bases from J, with 12 bases between. There are 14 residues in the CDR3. The germline V gene encodes CDR1 SNHLY and CDR2 FYNNEI. The CDR3 sequence is CASSAGVFAYEQYV. CDR3 DNA: TGTGCCAGCAGTGCGGGAGTCTTCGCCTACGAGCAGTACGTC.